The entry that follows covers one T cell receptor (beta chain) sequence. PCR primers comprised 60 Vbeta and 13 Jbeta primers. Assay: immunoSEQ multiplex PCR; the TCRdb copy retains only in-frame clones and omits some. The sample lists 200,000 or so clones; around 79% were seen once. From germline, CDR1 is MNHEY and CDR2 SVGAGI. The V gene lost 5 bases and the J gene lost 5 bases, with 9 bases spanning the gap. The CDR3 sequence is 13 residues long. The sample originates from a study of cytomegalovirus exposure and HLA in healthy donors. Sample: PBMCs. The rearrangement joins TRBV6-5 to TRBJ2-2, with D possibly matching TRBD1 (5 bases). The TCR comes from a girl between 2 and 10 years old in good health and CMV-seronegative. CDR3 amino acids: CASSRPGTGELFF. The CDR3 nucleotides are TGTGCCAGCAGTAGACCAGGGACCGGGGAGCTGTTTTTT.